These 8 T cell receptor beta chains originate from one sample sequenced in a study of kidney transplant recipient with SARS-CoV-2 infection. Using its own MiXCR run on the reads, TCRdb lists one record per CDR3 protein. The table records about 250,000 distinct CDR3 sequences, 29% of them present only once. The sample was a blood sample, taken at baseline and on day 111 from a kidney transplant recipient. Receptor source: a male patient between 25 and 39 years old who had COVID-19 and was a kidney transplant recipient. Some T cells may possibly be graft donor cells.

This clonotype occurred many times. This chain joins TRBV5-4 and TRBJ2-1; D call uncertain. There are 15 residues in the CDR3. Per germline, CDR1 SGHNT and CDR2 YYREEE (reference sequence). V lost 4 bases to trimming and J lost 0 bases, with 11 bases between them. CDR3 sequence (DNA): TGTGCCAGCAGCGGGTCCCTGAGCTCCTACAATGAGCAGTTCTTC. The encoded protein is CASSGSLSSYNEQFF.

This clonotype was seen ten or more times. The CDR3 protein is CASSESGGEGNQPQHF. The CDR3 DNA is TGCGCCAGCAGTGAGTCGGGGGGGGAAGGCAATCAGCCCCAGCATTTT. The chain employs TRBV10-1 and TRBJ1-5; the D gene is possibly TRBD1 (5 bases). Trimming removed 0 bases at V and 2 bases at J, with 11 bases between. This CDR3 has 16 amino acids. Germline V gene lookup returns CDR1 WNHNN and CDR2 SYGVQD (reference sequence).

This clonotype was counted at least ten times. This chain uses TRBV6-8 with TRBJ2-7; D is unclear. V was trimmed by 2 bases and J by 4 bases, leaving 9 bases between them. Germline V gene data show CDR1 as MNHGY and CDR2 as SAAAGT. The CDR3 is 13 residues long. DNA of the CDR3: TGTGCCAGCAGTTACACCTACGGGTACGAGCAGTACTTC. Amino acids: CASSYTYGYEQYF.

V is TRBV5-4 and J is TRBJ2-3; 10 bases map to TRBD2. Germline V gene sequence: CDR1 SGHNT, CDR2 YYREEE (reference sequence). The CDR3 totals 18 residues. The V gene end was trimmed by 2 bases and the J gene end by 1 base; junction bases not matched to a gene: 10. The CDR3 DNA reads TGTGCCAGCAGCTTTAGTGGGAGCGGGGGGGCAGGCACAGATACGCAGTATTTT. Encoded protein: CASSFSGSGGAGTDTQYF.

This clonotype was recorded at least ten times. This chain joins TRBV12-3 or TRBV12-4 and TRBJ2-2; D is perhaps TRBD1 (6 bases). This CDR3 has 15 amino acids. Trimming stripped 1 base from V and 4 bases from J, with 10 bases between. The CDR3 loop is CASSLGRGSTGELFF. The CDR3 coding sequence is TGTGCCAGCAGTTTAGGCAGGGGCTCCACCGGGGAGCTGTTTTTT.

This clonotype has a count of ten or more. J is TRBJ2-5 and V is TRBV6-5; tentatively, D is TRBD2 (5 bases). Germline-derived CDR1 and CDR2 are MNHEY and SVGAGI. The CDR3 runs 13 residues. The V end was cut by 6 bases, the J end by 3 bases, with 11 bases between. The CDR3 coding sequence is TGTGCCAGCAGCCCCGGACTGGAAGAGACCCAGTACTTC. It translates to CASSPGLEETQYF.

Ten or more counts support this clonotype. The V and J genes are TRBV5-4 and TRBJ1-2; D is perhaps TRBD1 (5 bases). CDR1 SGHNT and CDR2 YYREEE come from the germline V gene (reference sequence). The CDR3 totals 16 residues. Trimming pared 7 bases from V and 4 bases from J, leaving 23 bases between. This CDR3 reads CASAGDVPGKTYGYTF. CDR3 nucleotides: TGTGCCAGCGCGGGGGACGTACCAGGAAAGACCTATGGCTACACCTTC.

The V call is TRBV10-1, the J call TRBJ1-1; D call uncertain. The germline V gene encodes CDR1 WNHNN and CDR2 SYGVQD (reference sequence). V was clipped by 2 bases and J by 3 bases, with 13 bases between them. This CDR3 spans 15 amino acids. This chain's CDR3 is CASSEMGGQDTEAFF. The CDR3 DNA is TGCGCCAGCAGTGAGATGGGTGGTCAGGACACTGAAGCTTTCTTT.